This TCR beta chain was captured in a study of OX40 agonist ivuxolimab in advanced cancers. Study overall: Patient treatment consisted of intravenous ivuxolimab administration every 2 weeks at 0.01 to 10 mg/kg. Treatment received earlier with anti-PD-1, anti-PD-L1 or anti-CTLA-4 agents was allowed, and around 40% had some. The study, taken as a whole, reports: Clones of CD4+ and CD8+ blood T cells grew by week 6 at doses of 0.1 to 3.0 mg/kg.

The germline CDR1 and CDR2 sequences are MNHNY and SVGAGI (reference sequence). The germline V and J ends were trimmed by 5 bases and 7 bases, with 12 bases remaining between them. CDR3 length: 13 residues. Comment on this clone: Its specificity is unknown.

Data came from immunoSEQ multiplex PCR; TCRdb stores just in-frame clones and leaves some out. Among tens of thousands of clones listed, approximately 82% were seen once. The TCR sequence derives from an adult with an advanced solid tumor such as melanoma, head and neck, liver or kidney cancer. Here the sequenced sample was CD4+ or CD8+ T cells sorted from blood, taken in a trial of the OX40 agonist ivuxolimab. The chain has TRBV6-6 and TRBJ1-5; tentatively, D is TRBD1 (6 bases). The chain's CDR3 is CASSRGGTQPQHF. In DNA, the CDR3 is TGTGCCAGCAGTCGGGGGGGGACACAGCCCCAGCATTTT.